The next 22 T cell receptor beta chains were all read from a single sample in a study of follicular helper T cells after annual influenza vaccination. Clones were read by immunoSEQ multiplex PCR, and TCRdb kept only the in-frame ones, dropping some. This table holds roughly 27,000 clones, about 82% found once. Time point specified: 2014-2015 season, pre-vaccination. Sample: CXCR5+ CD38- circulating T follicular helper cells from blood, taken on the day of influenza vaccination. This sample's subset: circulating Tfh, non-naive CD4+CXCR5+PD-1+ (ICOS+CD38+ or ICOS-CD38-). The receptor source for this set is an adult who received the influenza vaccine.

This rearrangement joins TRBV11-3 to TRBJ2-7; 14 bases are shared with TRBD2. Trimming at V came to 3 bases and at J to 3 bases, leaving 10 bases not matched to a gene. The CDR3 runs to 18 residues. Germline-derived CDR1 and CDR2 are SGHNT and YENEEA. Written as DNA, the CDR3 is TGTGCCAGCAGCTTGCGGCGACTAGCGGGAGGGCCTGGCTACGAGCAGTACTTC. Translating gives CASSLRRLAGGPGYEQYF.

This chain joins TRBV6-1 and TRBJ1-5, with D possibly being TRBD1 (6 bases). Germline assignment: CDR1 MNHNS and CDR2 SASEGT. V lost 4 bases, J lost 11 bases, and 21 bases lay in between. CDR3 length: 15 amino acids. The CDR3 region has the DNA TGTGCCAGCAGTGTCCCCGGTGCGGGGGCGCAGACCCAGCATTTT. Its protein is CASSVPGAGAQTQHF.

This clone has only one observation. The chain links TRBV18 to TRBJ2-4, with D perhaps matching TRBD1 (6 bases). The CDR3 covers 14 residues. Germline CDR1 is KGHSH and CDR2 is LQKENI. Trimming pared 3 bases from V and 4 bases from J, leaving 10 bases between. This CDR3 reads CASSPPDRKNIQYF. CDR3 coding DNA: TGTGCCAGCTCACCCCCCGACAGGAAAAACATTCAGTACTTC.

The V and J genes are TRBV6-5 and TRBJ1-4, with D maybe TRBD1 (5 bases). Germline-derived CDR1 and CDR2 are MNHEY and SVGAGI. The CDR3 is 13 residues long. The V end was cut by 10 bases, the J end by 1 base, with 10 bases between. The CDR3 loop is CATQGRTNEKLFF. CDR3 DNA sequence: TGTGCCACCCAGGGAAGAACTAATGAAAAACTGTTTTTT.

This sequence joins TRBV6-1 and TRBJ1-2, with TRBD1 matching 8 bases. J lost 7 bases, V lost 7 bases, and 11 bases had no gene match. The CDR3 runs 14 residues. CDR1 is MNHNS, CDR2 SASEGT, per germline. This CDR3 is CASTLPRGRGGYTF. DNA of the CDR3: TGTGCCAGCACCCTTCCCAGGGGGCGTGGTGGCTACACCTTC.

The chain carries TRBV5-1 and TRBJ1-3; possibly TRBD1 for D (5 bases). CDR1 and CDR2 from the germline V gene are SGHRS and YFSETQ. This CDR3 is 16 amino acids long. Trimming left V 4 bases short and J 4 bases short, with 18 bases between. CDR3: CASSQGLSNEGNTIYF. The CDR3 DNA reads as TGCGCCAGCAGCCAGGGACTGAGCAACGAAGGAAACACCATATATTTT.

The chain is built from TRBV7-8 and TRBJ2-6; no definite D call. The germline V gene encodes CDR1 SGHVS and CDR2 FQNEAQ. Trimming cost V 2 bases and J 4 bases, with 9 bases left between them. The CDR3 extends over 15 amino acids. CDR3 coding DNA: TGTGCCAGCAGCTTAAGCCTCTCCGGGGCCAACGTCCTGACTTTC. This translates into CASSLSLSGANVLTF.

The CDR3 region has the DNA TGTGCCAGCAGTGAGGGCCGGGAGTACGAGCAGTACTTC. Translating it yields CASSEGREYEQYF. V gene TRBV6-5 combines with J gene TRBJ2-7; tentative D call: TRBD2 (6 bases). Germline lookup yields CDR1 MNHEY and CDR2 SVGAGI. V was cut by 5 bases and J by 4 bases, with 12 bases left in between. The CDR3 totals 13 residues.

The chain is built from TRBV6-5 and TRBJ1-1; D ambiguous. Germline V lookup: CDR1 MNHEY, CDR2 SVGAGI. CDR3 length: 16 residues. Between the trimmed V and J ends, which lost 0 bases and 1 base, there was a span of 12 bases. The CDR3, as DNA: TGTGCCAGCAGTTACTCGGTTGGCAAGTGGAACACTGAAGCTTTCTTT. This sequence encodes CASSYSVGKWNTEAFF.

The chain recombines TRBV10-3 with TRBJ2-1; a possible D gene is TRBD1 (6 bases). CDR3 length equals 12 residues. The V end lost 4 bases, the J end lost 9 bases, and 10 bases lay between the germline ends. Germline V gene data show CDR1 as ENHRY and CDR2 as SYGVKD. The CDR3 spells CAISGTGSEQFF. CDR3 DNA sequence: TGTGCCATCAGTGGTACAGGGAGTGAGCAGTTCTTC.

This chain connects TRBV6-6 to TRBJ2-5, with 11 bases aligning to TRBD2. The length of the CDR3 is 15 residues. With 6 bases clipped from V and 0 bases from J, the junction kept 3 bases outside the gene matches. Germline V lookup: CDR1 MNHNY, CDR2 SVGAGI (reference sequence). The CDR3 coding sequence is TGTGCCAGCAGAGGACTAGCGGGCAACCAAGAGACCCAGTACTTC. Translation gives CASRGLAGNQETQYF.

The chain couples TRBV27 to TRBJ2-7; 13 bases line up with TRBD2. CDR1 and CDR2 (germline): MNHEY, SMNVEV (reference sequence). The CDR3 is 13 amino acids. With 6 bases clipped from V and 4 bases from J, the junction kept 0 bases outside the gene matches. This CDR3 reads CASRLAGGYEQYF. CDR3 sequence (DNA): TGTGCCAGCAGACTAGCGGGAGGGTACGAGCAGTACTTC.

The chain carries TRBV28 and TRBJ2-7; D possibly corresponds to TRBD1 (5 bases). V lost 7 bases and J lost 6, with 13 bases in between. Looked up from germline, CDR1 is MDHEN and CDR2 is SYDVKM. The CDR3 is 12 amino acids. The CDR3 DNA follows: TGTGCCAGCACAGGGCCCCTCGGCGAGCAGTACTTC. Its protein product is CASTGPLGEQYF.

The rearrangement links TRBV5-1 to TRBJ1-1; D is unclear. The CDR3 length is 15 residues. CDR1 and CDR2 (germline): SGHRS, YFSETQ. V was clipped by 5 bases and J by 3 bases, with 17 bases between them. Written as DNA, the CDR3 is TGCGCCAGCAGAGATCAGGACGGAGGCTACACTGAAGCTTTCTTT. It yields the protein CASRDQDGGYTEAFF.

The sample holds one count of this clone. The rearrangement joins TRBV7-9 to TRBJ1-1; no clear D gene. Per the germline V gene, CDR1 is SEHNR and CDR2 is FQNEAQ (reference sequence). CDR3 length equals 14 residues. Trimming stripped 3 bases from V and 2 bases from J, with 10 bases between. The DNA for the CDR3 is TGTGCCAGCAGCTTTGAGTTCCTAAACACTGAAGCTTTCTTT. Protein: CASSFEFLNTEAFF.

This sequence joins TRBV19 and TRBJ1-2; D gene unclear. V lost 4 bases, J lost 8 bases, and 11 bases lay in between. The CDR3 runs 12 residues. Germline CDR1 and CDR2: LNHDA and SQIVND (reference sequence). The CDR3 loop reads CASSTRTGGYTF. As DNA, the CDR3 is TGTGCCAGTAGTACCCGGACGGGAGGCTACACCTTC.

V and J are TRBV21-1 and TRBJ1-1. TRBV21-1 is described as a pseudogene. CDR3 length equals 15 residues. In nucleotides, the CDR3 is TGTGCCAGCAGCAAAGTAGGGAGGGTAGACACTGAAGCTTTCTTT. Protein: CASSKVGRVDTEAFF.

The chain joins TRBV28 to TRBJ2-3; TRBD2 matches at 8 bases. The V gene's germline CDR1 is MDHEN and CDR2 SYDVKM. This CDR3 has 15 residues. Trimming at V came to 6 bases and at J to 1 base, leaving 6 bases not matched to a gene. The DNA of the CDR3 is TGTGCCAGCAGAACCGGGACTAGTCGCACAGATACGCAGTATTTT. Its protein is CASRTGTSRTDTQYF.

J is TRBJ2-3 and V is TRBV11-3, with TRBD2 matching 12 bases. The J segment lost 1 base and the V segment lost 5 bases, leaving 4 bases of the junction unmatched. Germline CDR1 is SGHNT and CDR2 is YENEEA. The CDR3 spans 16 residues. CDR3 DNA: TGTGCCAGCAGCCCTAGGACTAGCGGGGGCACAGATACGCAGTATTTT. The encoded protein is CASSPRTSGGTDTQYF.

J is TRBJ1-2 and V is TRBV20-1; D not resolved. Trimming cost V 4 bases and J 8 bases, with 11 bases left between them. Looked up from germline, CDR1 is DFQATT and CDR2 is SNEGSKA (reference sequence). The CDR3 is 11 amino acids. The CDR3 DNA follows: TGCAGTGCTACCCAACAAAGAGGCTACACCTTC. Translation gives CSATQQRGYTF.

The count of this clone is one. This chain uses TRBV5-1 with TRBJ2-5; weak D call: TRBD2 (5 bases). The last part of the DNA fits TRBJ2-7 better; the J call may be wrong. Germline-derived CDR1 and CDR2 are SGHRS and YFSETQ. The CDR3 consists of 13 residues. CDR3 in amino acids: CASSLSGYSEQYF. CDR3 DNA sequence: TGCGCCAGCAGCTTGAGCGGCTACTCCGAGCAGTACTTC.

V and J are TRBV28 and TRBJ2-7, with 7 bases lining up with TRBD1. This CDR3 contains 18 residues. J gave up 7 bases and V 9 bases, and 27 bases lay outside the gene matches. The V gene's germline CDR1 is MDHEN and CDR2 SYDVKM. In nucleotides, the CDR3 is TGTGCCAGTCCCCCTCCGGGACAGAGAATACCCGAAGAGGAAGAGCAGTACTTC. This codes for CASPPPGQRIPEEEEQYF.